The T cell receptor beta chain described here comes from a study of blood T cell repertoires in COVID-19. Across the study: Material from acute and convalescent COVID-19 was sourced from the United States, Italy and Spain. T cells, B-cell-depleted T cells, or PBMCs supplied cDNA or gDNA.

TCRdb's table, derived via immunoSEQ multiplex PCR, lists solely in-frame clones and lacks some. Among some 350,000 clones listed, about 88% were seen once. This clone was seen a single time. CDR1 is SGHDN and CDR2 is FVKESK in the germline V gene. The V end lost 3 bases, the J end lost 5 bases, and 9 bases lay between the germline ends. The CDR3 consists of 13 residues. This sequence was found in a human donor in a cohort sampled during active COVID-19. V and J are TRBV14 and TRBJ2-3; TRBD2 might be the D (6 bases). The material sequenced was peripheral blood. The CDR3 coding sequence is TGTGCCAGCAGCCAGGGACTCGAAGATACGCAGTATTTT. This gives the protein CASSQGLEDTQYF.